This T cell receptor (beta chain) was found in a study of blood T cell repertoires in COVID-19. Study-level background: Material from acute and convalescent COVID-19 was sourced from the United States, Italy and Spain. In each case, the material was cDNA or gDNA derived from T cells, B-cell-depleted T cells, or PBMCs.

To note about this clone: Different DNA sequences within this sample yield the same CDR3.

Authors' processing steps: Reference gene primer amplification in the assay estimated nucleated cell counts. Data came from immunoSEQ multiplex PCR; TCRdb stores just in-frame clones and leaves some out. V, J and clone size are those of that table, while D and trimming were read from the DNA. The sample lists 150,000 to 200,000 clones, 70% to 85% occurring once. The V and J ends lost 2 bases and 1 base respectively, with 7 bases between them. This CDR3 is 14 amino acids long. The germline V gene has CDR1 SGHTA and CDR2 FQGNSA. The J gene is TRBJ2-3, the V gene TRBV7-2, with unresolved D. The sequenced sample consisted of peripheral blood. This clonotype was sampled from a woman older than 75 with acute or convalescent COVID-19. The CDR3 protein is CASSLSAGTDTQYF. The CDR3 region has the DNA TGTGCCAGCAGCTTATCCGCGGGCACAGATACGCAGTATTTT.